The rows below give T cell receptor beta chains drawn from one sample of a study of T cell clonotyping in hematopoietic cell transplantation. Using immunoSEQ multiplex PCR, the repertoire was profiled, and TCRdb retains in-frame clones only, with some absent. The data show 15,000 to 20,000 clones, 85% seen once. Sequenced here: PBMCs, sampled 100 days after allogeneic stem cell transplant. These receptors were obtained from a male patient aged 60 to 75 who had an allogeneic stem cell transplant from a related donor, so the T cells may come from the graft donor. Some clones in this sample may be carry-over from other donors' samples. Both conserved end residues are part of each CDR3. D genes are given only for firm matches. The size entry is marked missing in some rows and otherwise reads once, few, many or a size class.

v_gene	j_gene	d_gene	abundance	CDR3nt	CDR3aa
TRBV2	TRBJ1-2	NA	NA	TGTGCCAGCAGTGATGAAGGGTCGAGCTATGGCTACACCTTC	CASSDEGSSYGYTF
TRBV6-5	TRBJ2-2	NA	NA	TGTGCCAGCAGTTCAGACTTGAGGGAGCTGTTTTTT	CASSSDLRELFF
TRBV9	TRBJ1-2	TRBD1	NA	TGTGCCAGCAGCGCCCAACCAGGGGGCGGCGGCTACACCTTC	CASSAQPGGGGYTF
TRBV19	TRBJ1-1	NA	NA	TGTGCCAGTAGTATAGGGGGTGAGGACACTGAAGCTTTCTTT	CASSIGGEDTEAFF
TRBV23-1	TRBJ1-6	NA	NA	TGCGCCAGCAGTCAAAGAGGGAACGGTTCACCCCTCCACTTT	CASSQRGNGSPLHF
TRBV20-1	TRBJ2-7	NA	NA	TGCAGTGCTCGTGGACCTTACGAGCAGTACTTC	CSARGPYEQYF
TRBV27	TRBJ2-5	TRBD2	NA	TGTGCCAGCAGTTCCTCGACTAGCGGGGAGTACCAAGAGACCCAGTACTTC	CASSSSTSGEYQETQYF
TRBV28	TRBJ1-1	TRBD1	NA	TGTGCCAGCAGTTTACGGTACAGGGGGATGGCTGAAGCTTTCTTT	CASSLRYRGMAEAFF
TRBV5-1	TRBJ2-3	TRBD2	NA	TGCGCCACCGCGACTAGCGGGTCAACAGATACGCAGTATTTT	CATATSGSTDTQYF
TRBV11-2	TRBJ1-6	NA	NA	TGTGCCAGCAGCTTAGTTTCTGGTACTAATAATTCACCCCTCCACTTT	CASSLVSGTNNSPLHF
TRBV28	TRBJ1-1	NA	NA	TGTGCCAGCAGTTCCACAGGACGTGACACTGAAGCTTTCTTT	CASSSTGRDTEAFF
TRBV1	TRBJ2-5	NA	NA	TGCACCAGCAGCCAAGGTAACTACCAGGGGGGGACCCAGTACTTC	CTSSQGNYQGGTQYF
TRBV7-9	TRBJ1-1	NA	NA	TGTGCCAGCAGCTCGGACACGGACGCTGAAGCTTTCTTT	CASSSDTDAEAFF
TRBV4-2	TRBJ1-1	NA	NA	TGTGCCAGCAGCCAAGATCAGGCGAACACTGAAGCTTTCTTT	CASSQDQANTEAFF
TRBV19	TRBJ1-3	NA	NA	TGTGCCAGTAGTATGGGACGGAACTCTGGAAACACCATATATTTT	CASSMGRNSGNTIYF
TRBV7-3	TRBJ2-5	NA	once	TGTGCCAGCAGCTTATCTGGACTACAGGAGACCCAGTACTTC	CASSLSGLQETQYF
TRBV28	TRBJ1-2	NA	NA	TGTGCCAGCGAACATCCTGGACCCCTTAACTATGGCTACACCTTC	CASEHPGPLNYGYTF
TRBV6-1	TRBJ1-5	NA	NA	TGTGCCAGCAAAAATCTCCTTCGTCGGGATCAGCCCCAGCATTTT	CASKNLLRRDQPQHF
TRBV15	TRBJ1-6	TRBD1	NA	TGTGCCACCAGCAGAGATCTTCGCACAGGGGTTTCACCCCTCCACTTT	CATSRDLRTGVSPLHF
TRBV11-2	TRBJ2-5	NA	NA	TGTGCCAGCAGCCCCTGGGAGCGGCAGTACTTC	CASSPWERQYF
TRBV25-1	TRBJ1-6	NA	NA	TGTGCCAGCAGTGAATCAAGCCTGGGTAATTCACCCCTCCACTTT	CASSESSLGNSPLHF
TRBV7-2	TRBJ2-1	NA	NA	TGTGCCAGCAGCCCCTTTGCGGGGGCCTCCTACAATGAGCAGTTCTTC	CASSPFAGASYNEQFF
TRBV7-8	TRBJ1-1	NA	once	TGTGCCAGCAGCTTAGTCAGGGGGAACACTGAAGCTTTCTTT	CASSLVRGNTEAFF